Each of the 11 T cell receptor beta chains below was sequenced from the same sample in a study of T cells after yellow fever vaccination. TCRdb ran MiXCR on the 5' RACE reads and lists one entry per CDR3 protein. The top ten hold roughly 17% of the sample, which has approximately 340,000 distinct CDR3 sequences, over 8% seen once. Sequencing was performed on PBMCs, taken on the day of the first yellow fever vaccination. The receptors were gathered from a man younger than 35 who received the YFV17D yellow fever vaccine.

The V and J genes are TRBV2 and TRBJ1-6; D gene unclear. Germline CDR1 reads SNHLY; CDR2 reads FYNNEI. V was pared by 8 bases and J by 8 bases, with 16 bases between. This CDR3 spans 14 amino acids. Written as DNA, the CDR3 is TGTGCCAGCCTCGGCCCCAAGAGGGATTCACCCCTCCACTTT. Translation gives CASLGPKRDSPLHF.

The table lists this clonotype with a few counts. The chain has TRBV5-1 and TRBJ2-5; D not certain. Germline CDR1 and CDR2: SGHRS and YFSETQ. The germline V and J ends were trimmed by 0 bases and 5 bases, with 11 bases remaining between them. CDR3 size: 14 residues. The CDR3 sequence: CASSLVRKRETQYF. In DNA form, the CDR3 reads TGCGCCAGCAGCTTGGTTAGGAAAAGGGAGACCCAGTACTTC.

This clonotype has ten or more counts. CDR3 sequence: CASRRRQDQPQHF. Written as DNA, the CDR3 is TGTGCCAGCAGGCGCCGACAGGATCAGCCCCAGCATTTT. The gene calls are TRBV12-3 or TRBV12-4 and TRBJ1-5, with D tentatively TRBD1 (6 bases). The CDR3 sequence is 13 residues long. Trimming took 6 bases from V and 5 from J, leaving 11 bases between them.

This clonotype was counted at least ten times. The V call is TRBV5-6, the J call TRBJ1-3; tentative D call: TRBD1 (5 bases). V lost 4 bases and J lost 0, with 11 bases in between. This CDR3 has 15 amino acids. Germline CDR1 SGHDT, CDR2 YYEEEE. The CDR3 reads CASSLGRNSGNTIYF. CDR3 nucleotide sequence: TGTGCCAGCAGCCTGGGACGGAACTCTGGAAACACCATATATTTT. Using reference TRBV5-6 and TRBJ1-3 for the parts outside the CDR3, the full variable domain is DAGVTQSPTHLIKTRGQQVTLRCSPKSGHDTVSWYQQALGQGPQFIFQYYEEEERQRGNFPDRFSGHQFPNYSSELNVNALLLGDSALYLCASSLGRNSGNTIYFGEGSWLTVV.

Within the sample, this clonotype is medium-sized. CDR3 amino acids: CASSDRAWDSNQPQHF. CDR3 nucleotide sequence: TGTGCCAGCAGTGACCGGGCCTGGGACAGCAATCAGCCCCAGCATTTT. The chain carries TRBV25-1 and TRBJ1-5; D is possibly TRBD1 (5 bases). The length of the CDR3 is 16 residues. Per germline, CDR1 MGHDK and CDR2 SYGVNS. Trimming removed 3 bases at V and 1 base at J, with 13 bases between.

CDR3 sequence (DNA): TGTGCCAGCGGGGTCTATGGGGGGTCGAGGGAGACCCAGTACTTC. Translating gives CASGVYGGSRETQYF. This chain connects TRBV5-4 to TRBJ2-5, with a weak D call TRBD2 (6 bases). V gave up 7 bases and J gave up 5 bases, with 21 bases separating them. Germline CDR1 and CDR2: SGHNT and YYREEE (reference sequence). The CDR3 consists of 15 residues.

For the CDR3, the DNA is TGTGCCATCAGTGACAACAGGAACACTGAAGCTTTCTTT. It codes for CAISDNRNTEAFF. The rearrangement joins TRBV10-3 to TRBJ1-1; D not certain. Germline V lookup: CDR1 ENHRY, CDR2 SYGVKD. V was pared by 3 bases and J by 1 base, with 6 bases between. The CDR3 is made up of 13 amino acids.

This clonotype was seen only a few times. V and J are TRBV6-1 and TRBJ2-3; 8 bases map to TRBD1. V gave up 5 bases and J gave up 3 bases; unmatched junction bases: 4. CDR3 size: 14 residues. Germline assignment: CDR1 MNHNS and CDR2 SASEGT. The CDR3 loop is CASSIDRGTDTQYF. CDR3 coding DNA: TGTGCCAGCAGTATAGACAGGGGTACAGATACGCAGTATTTT.

This rearrangement joins TRBV5-6 to TRBJ2-3, with TRBD2 as a possible D gene (6 bases). Trimming removed 0 bases from V and 4 bases from J, with 12 bases in between. There are 15 residues in the CDR3. Germline V gene sequence: CDR1 SGHDT, CDR2 YYEEEE. For the CDR3, the DNA is TGTGCCAGCAGCTTGGACCAGGGAGGTTCAGATACGCAGTATTTT. Amino acids: CASSLDQGGSDTQYF.

This clonotype was observed at least ten times. V is TRBV12-3 or TRBV12-4 and J is TRBJ2-5, with a possible D match to TRBD2 (6 bases). Trimming took 5 bases from V and 5 from J, leaving 15 bases between them. This CDR3 spans 14 amino acids. CDR3 in amino acids: CASSPRVGGETQYF. The CDR3, as DNA: TGTGCCAGCAGTCCGAGGGTGGGAGGCGAGACCCAGTACTTC.

This chain uses TRBV20-1 with TRBJ2-3, with D uncertain. The germline V gene encodes CDR1 DFQATT and CDR2 SNEGSKA (reference sequence). The V end lost 3 bases, the J end lost 0 bases, and 13 bases lay between the germline ends. This CDR3 is built from 15 residues. The CDR3 loop is CSARARTSSTDTQYF. The CDR3 region has the DNA TGCAGTGCTAGGGCCCGGACCTCTAGCACAGATACGCAGTATTTT.